This T cell receptor (beta chain) was profiled in a study of blood T cell repertoires in COVID-19. Across the study: Samples representing acute and convalescent COVID-19 were sourced from the United States, Italy and Spain. The cDNA or gDNA used as material had been derived from T cells, B-cell-depleted T cells, or PBMCs.

Germline-derived CDR1 and CDR2 are MNHEY and SVGAGI. This CDR3 region has 16 residues. Trimming cost V 4 bases and J 6 bases, with 18 bases left between them. The study assigned cohorts using participant-reported clinical history. TCRdb's table, derived via immunoSEQ multiplex PCR, lists solely in-frame clones and lacks some. The table lists about 230,000 clones, under 90% of them singletons, with almost 4% in the top ten. The source material was PBMCs or T cells enriched from blood (not recorded which). The genes are TRBV6-5 and TRBJ1-4; the D gene is possibly TRBD1 (6 bases). The sequence derives from a woman between 25 and 40 years old with acute COVID-19. The CDR3 loop reads CASSLARDIDHEKLFF. DNA for the CDR3: TGTGCCAGCAGTTTGGCGAGGGACATCGATCATGAAAAACTGTTTTTT.